Listed below are T cell receptor beta chains from one sample, sequenced in a study of CD8 T cells in Susac syndrome. TCRdb re-derived calls from the immunoSEQ multiplex PCR reads in MiXCR, one entry per CDR3 protein. The sample includes about 160,000 distinct CDR3 sequences, about 91% seen only once; the top ten take around 0.079%. Sequencing input: CD4+ T cells from PBMCs. These receptors originate from a human donor in good health. Both conserved end residues are part of each CDR3.

j_call | v_call | cdr3_aa
TRBJ2-7 | TRBV28 | CASSSRGREQYF
TRBJ2-7 | TRBV2 | CASSEGTGLVQYF
TRBJ2-5 | TRBV2 | CASSGGVQETQYF
TRBJ1-4 | TRBV5-4 | CASSLGQTNEKLFF
TRBJ2-5 | TRBV29-1 | CSGTGTEGETQYF
TRBJ2-7 | TRBV29-1 | CSVEDQGQGPYEQYF
TRBJ2-7 | TRBV5-6 | CASSLGQGDHEQYF
TRBJ1-2 | TRBV7-2 | CASSSYVGFNGYTF
TRBJ2-2 | TRBV29-1 | CSVDQTGELFF
TRBJ1-2 | TRBV12-3/TRBV12-4 | CASSLNDYGYTF
TRBJ1-3 | TRBV28 | CASRTGTRSGNTIYF
TRBJ2-7 | TRBV28 | CASTSESYEQYF
TRBJ1-5 | TRBV10-3 | CAISENGPNQPQHF
TRBJ2-5 | TRBV7-2 | CASSSLAGAETQYF
TRBJ1-4 | TRBV7-8 | CASSLQGALANEKLFF
TRBJ2-7 | TRBV5-1 | CASALERASYEQYF
TRBJ2-5 | TRBV7-9 | CASSSGLAGDETQYF
TRBJ2-1 | TRBV5-1 | CASSFRSGQYNEQFF
TRBJ1-5 | TRBV28 | CASSLPTGDNQPQHF
TRBJ1-5 | TRBV12-3/TRBV12-4 | CASRWTGARGQPQHF
TRBJ2-1 | TRBV9 | CASSVVNREDEQFF
TRBJ2-7 | TRBV18 | CASSPDLQGEQYF
TRBJ2-3 | TRBV16 | CASSQWQGAADTQYF
TRBJ1-5 | TRBV5-5 | CASSEVAGSGNQPQHF
TRBJ1-1 | TRBV18 | CASSTGQGRLNTEAFF
TRBJ2-2 | TRBV3-1 | CASIDSDRNTGELFF
TRBJ2-3 | TRBV6-6 | CASRVSGGATDTQYF
TRBJ2-1 | TRBV29-1 | CSVASVSANEQFF
TRBJ1-4 | TRBV5-1 | CASSPAGTAFNEKLFF
TRBJ2-7 | TRBV7-8 | CASSHTRLRYEQYF
TRBJ2-2 | TRBV20-1 | CSATDRANTGELFF
TRBJ1-1 | TRBV7-9 | CAIRRPPTEAFF
TRBJ2-7 | TRBV29-1 | CSVEVRGSGNAQYF
TRBJ1-6 | TRBV7-2 | CASSSGGDRLLHF
TRBJ2-5 | TRBV27 | CASSLWVAFGACETQYF
TRBJ2-4 | TRBV7-2 | CASSYRTGAKNIQYF
TRBJ2-6 | TRBV5-1 | CASSPGRGANVLTF
TRBJ2-2 | TRBV28 | CASRTGGRTGELFF
TRBJ2-5 | TRBV6-5 | CASSATGRETQYF
TRBJ2-3 | TRBV11-2 | CASSLVTPDTQYF
TRBJ1-4 | TRBV16 | CASSQSFQGGEKLFF
TRBJ2-2 | TRBV20-1 | CSARAPAGGPGTGELFF
TRBJ2-5 | TRBV5-1 | CASSPQMWGQLQETQYF
TRBJ1-5 | TRBV20-1 | CSARMPSSNQPQHF
TRBJ1-2 | TRBV28 | CASSRNGQGLYGYTF
TRBJ2-7 | TRBV6-2/TRBV6-3 | CASTQWDRLYEQYF
TRBJ2-2 | TRBV7-9 | CASRDRVTSGELFF
TRBJ2-1 | TRBV5-1 | CASSSSLAGGLYSVDNEQFF
TRBJ2-4 | TRBV2 | CASGEGNIQYF
TRBJ1-1 | TRBV7-2 | CASSPRSERTEAFF
TRBJ2-7 | TRBV5-1 | CASSSGTGVYEQYF
TRBJ2-3 | TRBV19 | CASSNNPGQATDTQYF
TRBJ2-7 | TRBV28 | CASFGTSGRYEQYF